This record concerns one T cell receptor beta chain sequence. Its antigen is as yet unknown. The data are from a study of CD8 T cells in Susac syndrome. Germline-derived CDR1 and CDR2 are MGHRA and YSYEKL. V lost 1 base, J lost 1 base, and 10 bases lay in between. The CDR3 length is 15 residues. Findings and limits, study-wide: Clonal expansion was present among Susac CD8+ cells. This expansion reached its peak in TEMRA cells and in active patients.

RNA, at roughly 0.5 to 1 ug, was reverse transcribed with random hexamers. TCRdb reprocessed the immunoSEQ multiplex PCR reads with MiXCR, giving one entry per CDR3 protein. The table records approximately 190,000 distinct CDR3 sequences, 95% of them present only once. This receptor was obtained from a human donor with Susac syndrome. This chain connects TRBV4-1 to TRBJ2-5; D may be TRBD2 (7 bases). The specimen was CD8+ T cells from PBMCs. CDR3: CASSQGGGGQETQYF. CDR3 nucleotide sequence: TGCGCCAGCAGCCAAGGAGGGGGGGGCCAAGAGACCCAGTACTTC.